This T cell receptor beta chain was recovered during a study of identical twins. This CDR3 is built from 17 residues. Trimming pared 3 bases from V and 0 bases from J, leaving 18 bases between. Germline CDR1 and CDR2: DFQATT and SNEGSKA (reference sequence). TCRdb fed the 5' RACE reads into MiXCR, producing one record per CDR3 protein. The sample shows hundreds of thousands of distinct CDR3 sequences, under 9% of them seen only once. The donors were all healthy and Caucasian. These data were also reused for a study on yellow fever vaccine responses in identical twins.

This TCR derives from a woman aged 18-35 years in good health. The chain is built from TRBV20-1 and TRBJ2-1; TRBD2 might be the D (5 bases). Material: PBMCs. This CDR3 reads CSARGRAKTVSYNEQFF. CDR3 DNA: TGCAGTGCTAGGGGGAGAGCAAAAACCGTCTCCTACAATGAGCAGTTCTTC.